The 19 T cell receptor beta chains presented below share a single source sample, sequenced in a study of brain metastases from non-small cell lung cancer (dated by TCRdb to about 2019). The library was prepared using the immunoSEQ multiplex PCR assay. The table was pulled from immuneACCESS by TCRdb, which kept in-frame rearrangements only. Such tables lose some clones; where checked, under half of the loss comes from unresolved V genes, and the rest has no known cause. The sample records more than 2,500 clones, 75% to 85% of which are singletons. 18% of the sample is taken by the ten largest. Sequencing input: primary lung tumor tissue. Reading the label with the study, this specimen's cell subset or site is: primary lung tumor paired with brain metastasis. The source of these receptors is a donor aged 40 or over with non-small cell lung cancer.

The chain employs TRBV2 and TRBJ1-4, with a tentative D call TRBD1 (6 bases). V gave up 1 base and J gave up 6 bases, with 12 bases separating them. Germline V CDR1 and CDR2: SNHLY, FYNNEI. The CDR3 contains 15 residues. The CDR3 DNA sequence: TGTGCCAGCAGTGAAGAGAAAGGGGGGCATGAAAAACTGTTTTTT. Residues: CASSEEKGGHEKLFF.

The J gene is TRBJ2-1, the V gene TRBV7-2; TRBD1 aligns across 7 bases. The V segment lost 2 bases and the J segment 5 bases; nucleotides outside the gene matches: 3. CDR3 size: 14 residues. CDR1 SGHTA and CDR2 FQGNSA come from the germline V gene. DNA of the CDR3: TGTGCCAGCAGCTTAAGGGGGACAGACAATGAGCAGTTCTTC. Its protein is CASSLRGTDNEQFF.

The CDR3 here is CASSPPQARWEQYF. CDR3 bases: TGTGCCAGCAGCCCCCCCCAGGCGAGGTGGGAGCAGTACTTC. The rearrangement uses TRBV7-2 and TRBJ2-7; D is uncertain. CDR3 length: 14 residues. V was trimmed by 5 bases and J by 7 bases, leaving 18 bases between them. Germline CDR1 and CDR2: SGHTA and FQGNSA.

In the case of this clone: Mismatch with germline at one junction end may stem from a read error. The CDR3 sequence is CASGTGFPDMQYF. The CDR3 DNA reads as TGTGCCAGCGGAACAGGGTTTCCAGATATGCAGTATTTT. This rearrangement joins TRBV27 to TRBJ2-3, with D perhaps matching TRBD1 (6 bases). The CDR3 length is 13 residues. Germline values: CDR1 MNHEY, CDR2 SMNVEV (reference sequence).

In this sample, this clone turned up once. The J gene is TRBJ2-1, the V gene TRBV18; possibly TRBD1 for D (6 bases). Germline CDR1 reads KGHSH; CDR2 reads LQKENI. V lost 0 bases, J lost 4 bases, and 13 bases lay in between. The CDR3 is 16 residues long. CDR3 DNA: TGTGCCAGCTCACCACCGCAGGACAGCCTATACAATGAGCAGTTCTTC. This translates into CASSPPQDSLYNEQFF.

The chain couples TRBV7-9 to TRBJ2-1; TRBD2 might be the D (6 bases). The germline gives CDR1 SEHNR, CDR2 FQNEAQ (reference sequence). This CDR3 contains 14 residues. V was shortened by 1 base and J by 12 bases, with 16 bases between the two germline ends. The CDR3 DNA is TGTGCCAGCAGCTTAGTGGACTACTCAGTTTCGCAGTTCTTC. It specifies CASSLVDYSVSQFF.

This clone was counted between two and nine times. The rearrangement links TRBV7-3 to TRBJ1-6; D may be TRBD1 (6 bases). This CDR3 is 12 amino acids long. V lost 5 bases and J 7 bases, leaving 6 bases between the germline ends. Germline CDR1 SGHTA, CDR2 FQGTGA. The CDR3 spells CASSTGNSPLHF. CDR3 coding DNA: TGTGCCAGCAGCACAGGGAATTCACCCCTCCACTTT. The full variable domain, in which reference TRBV7-3 and TRBJ1-6 provide the parts outside the CDR3, is GAGVSQTPSNKVTEKGKYVELRCDPISGHTALYWYRQSLGQGPEFLIYFQGTGAADDSGLPNDRFFAVRPEGSVSTLKIQRTERGDSAVYLCASSTGNSPLHFGNGTRLTVT.

The chain links TRBV30 to TRBJ1-1, with TRBD1 identical over 8 bases. The CDR3 has 14 residues. The V gene end was trimmed by 0 bases and the J gene end by 1 base; junction bases not matched to a gene: 1. Germline assignment: CDR1 GTSNPN and CDR2 SVGIG (reference sequence). DNA for the CDR3: TGTGCCTGGAGTGTTGGGACAGGGAACACTGAAGCTTTCTTT. It specifies CAWSVGTGNTEAFF.

This clone was found a few times. CDR3 protein: CASSLGLAGSSYEQYF. DNA for the CDR3: TGTGCCAGCAGTTTGGGACTAGCGGGAAGTTCCTACGAGCAGTACTTC. This rearrangement joins TRBV27 to TRBJ2-7; 13 bases match TRBD2. Trimming at V came to 3 bases and at J to 1 base, leaving 3 bases not matched to a gene. CDR1 and CDR2 from the germline V gene are MNHEY and SMNVEV (reference sequence). This CDR3 has 16 residues.

The chain employs TRBV10-1 and TRBJ2-2, with TRBD2 matching 10 bases. The CDR3 spans 15 residues. V lost 5 bases to trimming and J lost 3 bases; unmatched junction nucleotides: 3. CDR1 is WNHNN, CDR2 SYGVQD, per germline (reference sequence). The CDR3 sequence is CASSPGTSDTGELFF. For the CDR3, the DNA is TGCGCCAGCAGTCCCGGGACTAGCGACACCGGGGAGCTGTTTTTT.

The chain combines TRBV7-2 with TRBJ2-1, with 9 positions matching TRBD2. The CDR3 runs 16 residues. Germline CDR1 SGHTA, CDR2 FQGNSA. The V gene end was trimmed by 5 bases and the J gene end by 9 bases; junction bases not matched to a gene: 14. CDR3 sequence (DNA): TGTGCCAGCAGCCTTATGGGACTAGCTATGTACGGTGAGCAGTTCTTC. This encodes CASSLMGLAMYGEQFF.

The chain employs TRBV6-5 and TRBJ2-7; D may be TRBD1 (6 bases). The CDR3 loop spans 13 amino acids. CDR1 is MNHEY and CDR2 is SVGAGI in the germline V gene. Trimming removed 7 bases at V and 0 bases at J, with 10 bases between. CDR3 loop: CASTETGSYEQYF. As DNA, the CDR3 is TGTGCCAGCACCGAGACAGGCTCCTACGAGCAGTACTTC.

The chain has TRBV28 and TRBJ1-2; possibly TRBD1 for D (5 bases). V was shortened by 3 bases and J by 8 bases, with 22 bases between the two germline ends. CDR3 length equals 16 residues. Germline V CDR1 and CDR2: MDHEN, SYDVKM. DNA of the CDR3: TGTGCCAGCAGTTTCGGACAACTCATTCCCACCGGGGGCTACACCTTC. This gives the protein CASSFGQLIPTGGYTF.

The chain employs TRBV12-3 or TRBV12-4 and TRBJ2-5, with D maybe TRBD2 (6 bases). The V and J ends lost 6 bases and 2 bases respectively, with 10 bases between them. This CDR3 comprises 13 residues. As DNA, the CDR3 is TGTGCCAGCAGCCCGGGACTTCAAGAGACCCAGTACTTC. Translated, it gives CASSPGLQETQYF.

The rearrangement joins TRBV4-1 to TRBJ2-7, with D unresolved. This CDR3 has 11 amino acids. V shed 0 bases and J shed 6 bases, with 3 bases lying between them. Germline assignment: CDR1 MGHRA and CDR2 YSYEKL. As DNA, the CDR3 is TGCGCCAGCAGCCAAGATACCGAGCAGTACTTC. It translates to CASSQDTEQYF.

The rearrangement uses TRBV6-1 and TRBJ1-5; maybe TRBD1 (6 bases). Trimming left V 0 bases short and J 4 bases short, with 10 bases between. Germline lookup yields CDR1 MNHNS and CDR2 SASEGT. The CDR3 has 15 amino acids. The CDR3: CASSEAPGVNQPQHF. For the CDR3, the DNA is TGTGCCAGCAGTGAAGCGCCAGGGGTTAATCAGCCCCAGCATTTT.

The chain links TRBV5-5 to TRBJ2-3; perhaps TRBD2 as D (6 bases). The CDR3 is 16 residues long. The germline V gene has CDR1 SGHKS and CDR2 YYEKEE (reference sequence). V was shortened by 4 bases and J by 0 bases, with 15 bases between the two germline ends. CDR3 loop: CASSLQFGTSTDTQYF. CDR3 in DNA: TGTGCCAGCAGCCTCCAATTCGGGACTAGCACAGATACGCAGTATTTT.

The chain carries TRBV6-6 and TRBJ2-7, with D perhaps TRBD2 (5 bases). The CDR3 contains 19 residues. The ends were cut back, 5 bases at V and 3 bases at J, with 29 bases in the middle. Germline CDR1 is MNHNY and CDR2 is SVGAGI (reference sequence). The CDR3 bases are TGTGCCAGCAGTCCCACCGCCCCTTTTCGGTCTGAGGGCGGCTACGAGCAGTACTTC. This sequence encodes CASSPTAPFRSEGGYEQYF.

The chain is built from TRBV14 and TRBJ2-1; D is undetermined. V lost 4 bases and J lost 8, with 15 bases in between. The CDR3 runs 14 residues. The germline gives CDR1 SGHDN, CDR2 FVKESK. The CDR3 DNA follows: TGTGCCAGCAGCCGTTCGAGGCCTGGGGATGAGCAGTTCTTC. It specifies CASSRSRPGDEQFF.